This T cell receptor (beta chain) was obtained from a study of blood T cell repertoires in COVID-19. Data came from immunoSEQ multiplex PCR; TCRdb stores just in-frame clones and leaves some out. The data hold some 70,000 clones, with roughly 82% observed a single time. The V gene end was trimmed by 10 bases and the J gene end by 2 bases; junction bases not matched to a gene: 4. CDR1 MNHEY and CDR2 SVGAGI come from the germline V gene. This CDR3 region has 12 residues. The source material was peripheral blood. V gene TRBV6-5 combines with J gene TRBJ2-7, with 8 bases fitting TRBD2. The receptor comes from a man in his 60s with acute or convalescent COVID-19. CDR3 nucleotides: TGTGCCATTGCGGGGGGCCCCTACGAGCAGTACGTC. The encoded protein is CAIAGGPYEQYV.